Following are 9 T cell receptor beta chains from one sample sequenced in a study of cytotoxic CD8 clonotypes in ibrutinib-treated CLL. Method: immunoSEQ multiplex PCR; TCRdb's copy keeps in-frame clones and lacks some. The sample includes about 150,000 clones, 76% seen only once; the top ten take 4.5% to 6%. The sample consisted of PBMCs, taken after 24 months of ibrutinib treatment. These receptors were obtained from a human donor with chronic lymphocytic leukemia.

This rearrangement joins TRBV2 to TRBJ2-7; D possibly corresponds to TRBD2 (5 bases). The CDR3 spans 13 residues. Germline V gene lookup returns CDR1 SNHLY and CDR2 FYNNEI. The germline V and J ends were trimmed by 4 bases and 3 bases, with 10 bases remaining between them. CDR3 protein: CASSGTGNYEQYF. The DNA for the CDR3 is TGTGCCAGCAGTGGGACGGGAAACTACGAGCAGTACTTC.

The rearrangement uses TRBV6-6 and TRBJ2-7; D is perhaps TRBD2 (6 bases). Germline lookup yields CDR1 MNHNY and CDR2 SVGAGI (reference sequence). Trimming removed 5 bases at V and 3 bases at J, with 17 bases between. There are 15 residues in the CDR3. This chain's CDR3 is CASSQTGTGDYEQYF. CDR3 sequence (DNA): TGTGCCAGCAGTCAAACCGGGACTGGGGACTACGAGCAGTACTTC.

This chain links TRBV20-1 with TRBJ1-6; D perhaps matches TRBD1 (5 bases). The CDR3 is made up of 11 amino acids. Germline assignment: CDR1 DFQATT and CDR2 SNEGSKA (reference sequence). The ends were cut back, 7 bases at V and 7 bases at J, with 8 bases in the middle. CDR3 DNA sequence: TGCAGTGGGGGGACGAATTCACCCCTCCACTTT. Amino acid sequence: CSGGTNSPLHF.

The chain employs TRBV7-2 and TRBJ1-1, with D possibly being TRBD1 (6 bases). The ends were cut back, 5 bases at V and 1 base at J, with 14 bases in the middle. The germline V gene has CDR1 SGHTA and CDR2 FQGNSA. This CDR3 has 15 residues. CDR3 DNA: TGTGCCAGCAGCCCCTGGGGGCAGACGAACACTGAAGCTTTCTTT. It yields the protein CASSPWGQTNTEAFF.

This chain links TRBV5-4 with TRBJ1-1; D is unresolved. The V end was cut by 0 bases, the J end by 7 bases, with 4 bases between. CDR1 and CDR2 (germline): SGHNT, YYREEE (reference sequence). The CDR3 has 11 amino acids. DNA for the CDR3: TGTGCCAGCAGCTTGGACTATGAAGCTTTCTTT. Protein sequence: CASSLDYEAFF.

V and J are TRBV6-1 and TRBJ2-5; a weak D match, TRBD1 (7 bases). CDR1 MNHNS and CDR2 SASEGT come from the germline V gene. Trimming took off 6 bases at V and 5 bases at J, with 13 bases between the two ends. This CDR3 has 13 residues. The CDR3 bases are TGTGCCAGCAGGCGGAGGGGGCAGGAGACCCAGTACTTC. Protein sequence: CASRRRGQETQYF.

Details on this clone: This may come from a read error, since a much larger clone is one base off. Other nucleotide sequences in the sample specify the same CDR3. The chain couples TRBV11-2 to TRBJ2-5, with D hard to call. In germline, CDR1 is SGHAT, CDR2 FQNNGV. CDR3 length equals 11 residues. The V end was cut by 5 bases, the J end by 5 bases, with 6 bases between. The CDR3 spells CASSPRETQYF. The CDR3 coding sequence is TGTGCCAGCAGCCCCCGTGAGACCCAGTACTTC.

This clone was counted a single time. V gene TRBV9 combines with J gene TRBJ1-1, with D possibly TRBD1 on 5 matching bases. Germline lookup yields CDR1 SGDLS and CDR2 YYNGEE. This CDR3 comprises 14 residues. Between the trimmed V and J ends, which lost 4 bases and 6 bases, there was a span of 16 bases. The DNA of the CDR3 is TGTGCCAGCAGCATAGACAGTCGGGCCCCTGAAGCTTTCTTT. This gives the protein CASSIDSRAPEAFF.

This chain connects TRBV5-1 to TRBJ2-7; 9 positions agree with TRBD2. J lost 5 bases, V lost 2 bases, and 2 bases had no gene match. The germline V gene has CDR1 SGHRS and CDR2 YFSETQ. The CDR3 length is 13 residues. The CDR3 DNA follows: TGCGCCAGCAGCTTTAGCGGGGGCGACGAGCAGTACTTC. This codes for CASSFSGGDEQYF.